The rows below give T cell receptor beta chains drawn from one sample of a study of blood T cell repertoires in COVID-19. Data came from immunoSEQ multiplex PCR; TCRdb stores just in-frame clones and leaves some out. This repertoire shows about 180,000 clones, 80% to 85% found once; its top ten account for 2.5% to 3%. The sample consisted of peripheral blood. Source of these receptors: a woman aged 60-75 years with acute or convalescent COVID-19. Each CDR3 is given with its conserved first and last residue. D genes are given only for firm matches. A clone size is listed for some rows: how often the clone was seen (once, few, many), or a class if it is expanded.

J: TRBJ1-5
D: -
V: TRBV20-1
size: -
CDR3: CSASQGQRGQPQHF
DNA: TGCAGTGCTAGTCAGGGCCAGCGGGGCCAGCCCCAGCATTTT

J: TRBJ2-3
D: -
V: TRBV27
size: -
CDR3: CASSLYPLARTDTQYF
DNA: TGTGCCAGCAGTTTATATCCCCTAGCACGCACAGATACGCAGTATTTT

J: TRBJ2-1
D: TRBD2
V: TRBV10-3
size: -
CDR3: CAISGGGSYNEQFF
DNA: TGTGCCATCAGCGGGGGGGGCTCCTACAATGAGCAGTTCTTC

J: TRBJ2-7
D: TRBD1
V: TRBV20-1
size: -
CDR3: CSASTGYEQYF
DNA: TGCAGTGCTTCGACAGGGTACGAGCAGTACTTC

J: TRBJ2-5
D: -
V: TRBV19
size: -
CDR3: CASSINRLQTKETQYF
DNA: TGTGCCAGTAGTATAAATCGTCTACAGACTAAAGAGACCCAGTACTTC

J: TRBJ1-2
D: -
V: TRBV20-1
size: -
CDR3: CSAREAYGYTF
DNA: TGCAGTGCTAGGGAGGCCTATGGCTACACCTTC

J: TRBJ1-6
D: TRBD1
V: TRBV7-9
size: -
CDR3: CASSPGGRDNSPLHF
DNA: TGTGCCAGCAGCCCAGGGGGCCGGGATAATTCACCCCTCCACTTT

J: TRBJ2-5
D: -
V: TRBV4-3
size: -
CDR3: CASSLRVPVEVSQEETQYF
DNA: TGCGCCAGCAGCCTCCGAGTGCCAGTGGAGGTCAGCCAAGAGGAGACCCAGTACTTC

J: TRBJ1-5
D: -
V: TRBV7-2
size: -
CDR3: CASSLDNLSNQPQHF
DNA: TGTGCCAGCAGCTTAGACAACCTTAGCAATCAGCCCCAGCATTTT

J: TRBJ2-3
D: -
V: TRBV18
size: -
CDR3: CASSPPGAYTDTQYF
DNA: TGTGCCAGCTCACCACCGGGGGCGTACACAGATACGCAGTATTTT

J: TRBJ1-1
D: -
V: TRBV6-5
size: -
CDR3: CASKVVRANTEAFF
DNA: TGTGCCAGCAAGGTAGTCAGGGCGAACACTGAAGCTTTCTTT

J: TRBJ2-5
D: -
V: TRBV7-2
size: -
CDR3: CASSFQVQRETQYF
DNA: TGTGCCAGCAGCTTCCAGGTGCAACGGGAGACCCAGTACTTC

J: TRBJ2-7
D: TRBD2
V: TRBV7-9
size: -
CDR3: CASSTMGGVSSYEQYF
DNA: TGTGCCAGCTCTACTATGGGGGGGGTAAGCTCCTACGAGCAGTACTTC

J: TRBJ1-5
D: TRBD1
V: TRBV3-1/TRBV3-2
size: -
CDR3: CASSQGQGPNQPQHF
DNA: TGTGCCAGCAGCCAAGGACAGGGCCCCAATCAGCCCCAGCATTTT

J: TRBJ1-2
D: TRBD1
V: TRBV6-5
size: -
CDR3: CASSYSGQGYGYTF
DNA: TGTGCCAGCAGTTACTCGGGACAGGGGTATGGCTACACCTTC

J: TRBJ2-3
D: TRBD2
V: TRBV6-5
size: -
CDR3: CASSYRSPSGGHTQYF
DNA: TGTGCCAGCAGTTACCGTAGTCCTAGCGGGGGCCATACGCAGTATTTT

J: TRBJ1-6
D: TRBD1
V: TRBV6-5
size: -
CDR3: CASSYDRVGSPLHF
DNA: TGTGCCAGCAGTTACGACAGGGTGGGTTCACCCCTCCACTTT

J: TRBJ2-1
D: TRBD1
V: TRBV5-1
size: -
CDR3: CASRGQGSGEQFF
DNA: TGCGCCAGCAGGGGACAGGGATCTGGTGAGCAGTTCTTC

J: TRBJ2-7
D: TRBD2
V: TRBV4-2
size: -
CDR3: CASSQGMREASYEQYF
DNA: TGTGCCAGCAGCCAAGGTATGCGGGAGGCGTCCTACGAGCAGTACTTC

J: TRBJ2-7
D: TRBD1
V: TRBV7-2
size: few
CDR3: CASSQTGVEQYF
DNA: TGTGCCAGCAGCCAGACAGGGGTCGAGCAGTACTTC

J: TRBJ2-2
D: -
V: TRBV5-4
size: -
CDR3: CASSLGSGDRAGELFF
DNA: TGTGCCAGCAGCTTAGGGTCAGGGGATAGGGCCGGGGAGCTGTTTTTT

J: TRBJ1-4
D: -
V: TRBV30
size: -
CDR3: CAWSGQGVGKLFF
DNA: TGTGCCTGGAGTGGGCAGGGTGTGGGAAAACTGTTTTTT

J: TRBJ2-1
D: TRBD2
V: TRBV7-3
size: once
CDR3: CASSNLNPGLAPNEQFF
DNA: TGTGCCAGCAGCAACCTCAACCCGGGACTAGCCCCAAATGAGCAGTTCTTC

J: TRBJ1-5
D: -
V: TRBV4-3
size: -
CDR3: CASSQDWRNQPQHF
DNA: TGCGCCAGCAGCCAAGATTGGAGAAATCAGCCCCAGCATTTT

J: TRBJ2-2
D: -
V: TRBV30
size: -
CDR3: CAWSINWNTGELFF
DNA: TGTGCCTGGAGTATTAACTGGAACACCGGGGAGCTGTTTTTT

J: TRBJ1-1
D: TRBD1
V: TRBV18
size: -
CDR3: CASSQGQGATEAFF
DNA: TGTGCCAGCTCACAGGGACAGGGGGCGACTGAAGCTTTCTTT

J: TRBJ1-5
D: -
V: TRBV30
size: -
CDR3: CAWSVRNNQPQHF
DNA: TGTGCCTGGAGTGTCAGGAACAATCAGCCCCAGCATTTT

J: TRBJ1-1
D: -
V: TRBV4-3
size: -
CDR3: CASSQATGEAFF
DNA: TGCGCCAGCAGCCAAGCTACAGGGGAAGCTTTCTTT

J: TRBJ1-2
D: -
V: TRBV7-2
size: -
CDR3: CASSSLRDYTF
DNA: TGTGCCAGCAGCTCCCTCCGAGACTACACCTTC

J: TRBJ2-7
D: -
V: TRBV5-1
size: few
CDR3: CASSLERGSYEQYF
DNA: TGCGCCAGCAGCTTGGAAAGGGGGAGCTACGAGCAGTACTTC

J: TRBJ2-7
D: TRBD1
V: TRBV10-3
size: once
CDR3: CAISGGGTGKPLYEQYF
DNA: TGTGCCATCAGTGGAGGAGGGACAGGTAAACCCTTATACGAGCAGTACTTC

J: TRBJ2-1
D: -
V: TRBV7-9
size: -
CDR3: CASSIFAGSSYNEQFF
DNA: TGTGCCAGCAGCATATTCGCAGGAAGCTCCTACAATGAGCAGTTCTTC